This T cell receptor (beta chain) was documented in a study of early T cells in non-severe SARS-CoV-2 infection. As for the study in general: Chains were not paired, and sequencing was done on bulk RNA from unsorted whole blood.

This clonotype was found many times. Attachment of unique molecular identifiers to individual cDNA molecules was performed. MiXCR, run by TCRdb on the 5' RACE reads, gives a single entry per CDR3 protein. This table has 28,000 or so distinct CDR3 sequences, less than 6.5% appearing once. Germline values: CDR1 MDHEN, CDR2 SYDVKM. The CDR3 runs to 15 residues. The J segment lost 8 bases and the V segment lost 3 bases, leaving 8 bases of the junction unmatched. The receptor comes from an adult who was a healthcare worker with PCR-confirmed SARS-CoV-2 infection or an uninfected control (not recorded which). The sample consisted of whole blood. The chain links TRBV28 to TRBJ2-1; 9 bases align to TRBD2. The CDR3 loop is CASSFRSGRGYEQFF. The CDR3 DNA follows: TGTGCCAGCAGTTTCCGTAGCGGGAGAGGCTATGAGCAGTTCTTC.